What follows are 14 T cell receptor beta chains derived from one specimen sequenced in a study of cytomegalovirus exposure and HLA in healthy donors. The PCR made use of 60 Vbeta and 13 Jbeta primers. Using immunoSEQ multiplex PCR, the repertoire was profiled, and TCRdb retains in-frame clones only, with some absent. Among 80,000 to 100,000 clones listed, around 72% were seen once. Source material: PBMCs. All receptors come from a man aged 40-50 years in good health and CMV-seronegative.

The rearrangement links TRBV5-1 to TRBJ2-3; TRBD1 matches at 10 bases. This CDR3 has 18 residues. V lost 4 bases, J lost 1 base, and 12 bases stayed unmatched. Looked up from germline, CDR1 is SGHRS and CDR2 is YFSETQ. The DNA of the CDR3 is TGCGCCAGCAGCCTCGGGACAGGGGCGACCCCTGGCACAGATACGCAGTATTTT. Translation gives CASSLGTGATPGTDTQYF.

This clone was seen more than once but under ten times. The rearrangement links TRBV2 to TRBJ1-6; a possible D gene is TRBD1 (6 bases). Per germline, CDR1 SNHLY and CDR2 FYNNEI. The CDR3 extends over 13 amino acids. The V gene lost 0 bases and the J gene lost 17 bases, with 14 bases spanning the gap. The CDR3, as DNA: TGTGCCAGCAGTGAAGCCCGGGACACCGTGTTCCACTTT. Translating gives CASSEARDTVFHF.

This clone occurred once. The CDR3 sequence: CASSLGQGGSYGYTF. The CDR3 DNA sequence: TGCGCCAGCAGCTTGGGACAGGGAGGCTCGTATGGCTACACCTTC. The chain recombines TRBV5-1 with TRBJ1-2, with 7 bases that match TRBD1. The CDR3 is 15 amino acids. Trimming removed 0 bases from V and 5 bases from J; junction bases left unmatched: 7. Germline CDR1 and CDR2: SGHRS and YFSETQ.

CDR3 in amino acids: CASSPPGGNTEAFF. Written as DNA, the CDR3 is TGCGCCAGCAGCCCCCCGGGGGGGAACACTGAAGCTTTCTTT. The rearrangement joins TRBV5-1 to TRBJ1-1; perhaps TRBD1 as D (5 bases). Trimming removed 4 bases from V and 1 base from J, with 11 bases in between. The germline CDR1 and CDR2 sequences are SGHRS and YFSETQ. The CDR3 totals 14 residues.

This clone appeared a single time. The chain combines TRBV11-2 with TRBJ1-1; D remains unclear. There are 14 residues in the CDR3. The germline gives CDR1 SGHAT, CDR2 FQNNGV. V was clipped by 5 bases and J by 0 bases, with 10 bases between them. In nucleotides, the CDR3 is TGTGCCAGCAGCGATACGGTCATGAACACTGAAGCTTTCTTT. It encodes CASSDTVMNTEAFF.

This clone was found once. This chain links TRBV11-2 with TRBJ2-7, with a possible D match to TRBD2 (6 bases). This CDR3 contains 16 residues. Germline-derived CDR1 and CDR2 are SGHAT and FQNNGV. The V end was cut by 4 bases, the J end by 5 bases, with 21 bases between. The CDR3 DNA sequence: TGTGCCAGCAGCTCTAACGCGGGACGGTTGGGCCACGAGCAGTACTTC. As protein: CASSSNAGRLGHEQYF.

The chain couples TRBV5-4 to TRBJ1-6; D is unclear. V lost 1 base, J lost 5 bases, and 7 bases lay in between. The CDR3 sequence is 14 residues long. Germline V gene lookup returns CDR1 SGHNT and CDR2 YYREEE (reference sequence). Written as DNA, the CDR3 is TGTGCCAGCAGCTTGACAGAGAATAATTCACCCCTCCACTTT. This sequence encodes CASSLTENNSPLHF.

The table lists this clone with a count of one. This rearrangement joins TRBV28 to TRBJ1-5; a possible D gene is TRBD1 (6 bases). The ends were cut back, 2 bases at V and 0 bases at J, with 11 bases in the middle. The CDR3 consists of 16 residues. The germline CDR1 and CDR2 sequences are MDHEN and SYDVKM. CDR3 nucleotide sequence: TGTGCCAGCAGTTTACGGGACACCTATAGCAATCAGCCCCAGCATTTT. It specifies CASSLRDTYSNQPQHF.

This sequence joins TRBV12-2 and TRBJ1-5; the D call in the table, TRBD1, was not verified against the DNA. TRBV12-2 is recorded as a pseudogene. The CDR3 consists of 16 residues. CDR3 coding DNA: TGTGCAAGTCGCTTCCCTCTAGGGGCTCTGAATCAGCCCCAGCATTTT. Translated: CASRFPLGALNQPQHF.

The chain couples TRBV5-1 to TRBJ2-5; D is unclear. There are 13 residues in the CDR3. V was shortened by 1 base and J by 2 bases, with 6 bases between the two germline ends. Germline lookup yields CDR1 SGHRS and CDR2 YFSETQ. The CDR3 is CASSLYLQETQYF. Here the CDR3 DNA reads TGCGCCAGCAGCTTGTATCTGCAAGAGACCCAGTACTTC. Using reference TRBV5-1 and TRBJ2-5 for the parts outside the CDR3, the full variable domain is KAGVTQTPRYLIKTRGQQVTLSCSPISGHRSVSWYQQTPGQGLQFLFEYFSETQRNKGNFPGRFSGRQFSNSRSEMNVSTLELGDSALYLCASSLYLQETQYFGPGTRLLVL.

CDR3 DNA: TGCGCCAGCAGCAAGGGACAGGCCACAGATACGCAGTATTTT. This sequence encodes CASSKGQATDTQYF. The chain employs TRBV4-1 and TRBJ2-3, with 8 bases matching TRBD1. The V segment lost 5 bases and the J segment 2 bases; nucleotides outside the gene matches: 3. Germline CDR1 MGHRA, CDR2 YSYEKL. The CDR3 is 14 residues long.

The chain employs TRBV4-1 and TRBJ2-7; maybe TRBD2 (5 bases). CDR1 is MGHRA and CDR2 is YSYEKL in the germline V gene. The CDR3 runs 15 residues. V lost 0 bases, J lost 2 bases, and 11 bases lay in between. This CDR3 reads CASSQEPGLAYEQYF. CDR3 in DNA: TGCGCCAGCAGCCAAGAGCCAGGACTTGCCTACGAGCAGTACTTC.

As regards this clone: The junction departs from germline at one end; a sequencing error may be responsible. This sequence joins TRBV30 and TRBJ2-3; D unclear. The germline V gene has CDR1 GTSNPN and CDR2 SVGIG (reference sequence). The CDR3 contains 15 residues. CDR3 DNA: TGTGCCTGGAGGAGGTTAGTCCGAGTGCTAGATAAGCAGTATTTT. Protein sequence: CAWRRLVRVLDKQYF.

The chain links TRBV25-1 to TRBJ2-5; D gene unclear. The CDR3 has 10 amino acids. Germline CDR1 is MGHDK and CDR2 is SYGVNS. Between the trimmed V and J ends, which lost 8 bases and 5 bases, there was a span of 6 bases. The CDR3 region is CASFQETQYF. CDR3 in DNA: TGTGCCAGCTTCCAGGAGACCCAGTACTTC.